This entry concerns a single TCR beta chain. Its antigen is not identified. This sample is drawn from a study of response to subunit inactivated influenza vaccine. The J segment lost 0 bases and the V segment lost 11 bases, leaving 14 bases of the junction unmatched. Per germline, CDR1 SGHNT and CDR2 YENEEA. This CDR3 comprises 17 residues. TCRdb processed the RT-PCR reads anew with MiXCR; each CDR3 protein has one entry. The sample lists 500,000 to 550,000 distinct CDR3 sequences, approximately 7.1% occurring once. Study-level results: Seasonal influenza vaccination, on each occasion, was suggested by the authors to recruit few new T cells.

V and J are TRBV11-3 and TRBJ2-1, with TRBD2 identical over 9 bases. The TCR comes from a man aged 45 to 75 who received an inactivated influenza vaccine. The input for sequencing was PBMCs from blood, taken roughly 24 months after vaccination. As DNA, the CDR3 is TGTGCCCGCTGTTTCCCTTCAGCGGGGGGCTCCTACAATGAGCAGTTCTTC. This translates into CARCFPSAGGSYNEQFF.